These T cell receptor beta chains were read from a single sample in a study of blood T cell repertoires in COVID-19. Sequenced by immunoSEQ multiplex PCR; TCRdb stores in-frame clones only, minus some. The repertoire includes some 200,000 clones, around 84% of them detected once, and roughly an eighth sits in the top ten. Sequencing was carried out using peripheral blood. Every receptor here comes from a human donor in a cohort sampled during active COVID-19. The CDR3 runs from the conserved cysteine through the conserved F or W. Each record gives: J gene, V gene, clone size, D gene, CDR3 DNA, CDR3 protein. The D gene is left open where the match is weak. Clone size, where shown, is once, few, many, or a class for clones that have expanded.

j_gene: TRBJ2-5; v_gene: TRBV9; abundance: NA; d_gene: NA; CDR3nt: TGTGCCAGCAGCGTAGCTATGGGACTCCAAGAGACCCAGTACTTC; CDR3aa: CASSVAMGLQETQYF
j_gene: TRBJ2-5; v_gene: TRBV5-1; abundance: NA; d_gene: NA; CDR3nt: TGCGCCAGCAGCTTGCCGGGAGTAGTAGAGACCCAGTACTTC; CDR3aa: CASSLPGVVETQYF
j_gene: TRBJ2-6; v_gene: TRBV13; abundance: NA; d_gene: NA; CDR3nt: TGTGCCAGCAGCTTAGGCCTAGGGGCTGGGGCCAACGTCCTGACTTTC; CDR3aa: CASSLGLGAGANVLTF
j_gene: TRBJ2-2; v_gene: TRBV7-2; abundance: NA; d_gene: NA; CDR3nt: TGTGCCGGCAGACAGTTCGCGAACACCGGGGAGCTGTTTTTT; CDR3aa: CAGRQFANTGELFF
j_gene: TRBJ2-5; v_gene: TRBV5-6; abundance: NA; d_gene: NA; CDR3nt: TGTGCCAGCAGCTTAGCAGAGACCCAGTACTTC; CDR3aa: CASSLAETQYF
j_gene: TRBJ2-5; v_gene: TRBV6-1; abundance: NA; d_gene: TRBD2; CDR3nt: TGTGCCAGCACCCCACGGGAGGGAGGGGAGACCCAGTACTTC; CDR3aa: CASTPREGGETQYF
j_gene: TRBJ2-3; v_gene: TRBV14; abundance: NA; d_gene: TRBD2; CDR3nt: TGTGCCAGCAGCCATCAAAGGACTAGCGGGAGCACAGATACGCAGTATTTT; CDR3aa: CASSHQRTSGSTDTQYF
j_gene: TRBJ2-3; v_gene: TRBV4-2; abundance: NA; d_gene: NA; CDR3nt: TGTGCCAGCAGCCAAGGGGGGCGGAATACGCAGTATTTT; CDR3aa: CASSQGGRNTQYF
j_gene: TRBJ1-1; v_gene: TRBV7-9; abundance: NA; d_gene: NA; CDR3nt: TGTGCCAGCAGCTTCCTACAGCTCATGAACACTGAAGCTTTCTTT; CDR3aa: CASSFLQLMNTEAFF
j_gene: TRBJ1-6; v_gene: TRBV27; abundance: once; d_gene: NA; CDR3nt: TGTGCCAGCAGTTTAGAACAGCTTAATTCACCCCTCCACTTT; CDR3aa: CASSLEQLNSPLHF
j_gene: TRBJ1-4; v_gene: TRBV7-2; abundance: NA; d_gene: NA; CDR3nt: TGTGCCAGCAGCCTATGGCCGAAAAAGTACGGAGTGAATGAAAAACTGTTTTTT; CDR3aa: CASSLWPKKYGVNEKLFF
j_gene: TRBJ2-1; v_gene: TRBV5-1; abundance: NA; d_gene: TRBD2; CDR3nt: TGCGCCAGCAGCTTGGCCTTGACTAGCGGGAACTACAATGAGCAGTTCTTC; CDR3aa: CASSLALTSGNYNEQFF
j_gene: TRBJ2-1; v_gene: TRBV7-9; abundance: NA; d_gene: TRBD1; CDR3nt: TGTGCCAGCAGCTGCCCGAGACAGGGGCCCCATGAGCAGTTCTTC; CDR3aa: CASSCPRQGPHEQFF
j_gene: TRBJ2-1; v_gene: TRBV19; abundance: NA; d_gene: TRBD1; CDR3nt: TGTGCCAGTAGTCTAGGGACAGGGTCCTACAATGAGCAGTTCTTC; CDR3aa: CASSLGTGSYNEQFF
j_gene: TRBJ2-7; v_gene: TRBV7-8; abundance: NA; d_gene: NA; CDR3nt: TGTGCCAGCAGCTCCAAGGACAGTGGGTACTACGAGCAGTACTTC; CDR3aa: CASSSKDSGYYEQYF
j_gene: TRBJ2-2; v_gene: TRBV5-8; abundance: NA; d_gene: NA; CDR3nt: TGTGCCAGCAGCATTCAGGGGTACACCGGGGAGCTGTTTTTT; CDR3aa: CASSIQGYTGELFF
j_gene: TRBJ1-1; v_gene: TRBV12-3/TRBV12-4; abundance: NA; d_gene: TRBD1; CDR3nt: TGTGCCAGCAGTTTGGGCAGGGGGCCTGAAGCTTTCTTT; CDR3aa: CASSLGRGPEAFF
j_gene: TRBJ1-6; v_gene: TRBV10-1; abundance: NA; d_gene: TRBD1; CDR3nt: TGCGCCAGCAGAAGACAGGGGCGAAATTCACCCCTCCACTTT; CDR3aa: CASRRQGRNSPLHF
j_gene: TRBJ2-1; v_gene: TRBV18; abundance: NA; d_gene: NA; CDR3nt: TGTGCCAGCTCCGATAGTCAGGGCTACAATGAGCAGTTCTTC; CDR3aa: CASSDSQGYNEQFF
j_gene: TRBJ2-7; v_gene: TRBV3-1/TRBV3-2; abundance: NA; d_gene: TRBD2; CDR3nt: TGTGCCAGCAGCCACCACCGCCGGACTAGCGGGTCCTACGAGCAGTACTTC; CDR3aa: CASSHHRRTSGSYEQYF
j_gene: TRBJ2-7; v_gene: TRBV5-1; abundance: NA; d_gene: NA; CDR3nt: TGCGCCAGCAGCTTGACAGGGAATCCTGCTGGCGAGCAGTACTTC; CDR3aa: CASSLTGNPAGEQYF
j_gene: TRBJ2-5; v_gene: TRBV19; abundance: NA; d_gene: TRBD2; CDR3nt: TGTGCCAGTAGTCCCAGGCGGGGGGCCGGCCAAGAGACCCAGTACTTC; CDR3aa: CASSPRRGAGQETQYF
j_gene: TRBJ2-7; v_gene: TRBV7-6; abundance: NA; d_gene: NA; CDR3nt: TGTGCCAGCAGCCACGGTCCTTCGACTGGCTCCTACGAGCAGTACTTC; CDR3aa: CASSHGPSTGSYEQYF